This is a list of T cell receptor beta chains from one sample in a study of cytomegalovirus exposure and HLA in healthy donors. Only in-frame clones appear in the TCRdb table, and some are missing; sequencing was by immunoSEQ multiplex PCR. The data show 150,000 to 200,000 clones, 60% to 80% seen once. Sequenced input: PBMCs. These receptor sequences come from a man aged 25-45 years in good health and CMV-seropositive. CDR3s include the opening cysteine and the closing phenylalanine or tryptophan. A D gene is named only where the DNA matches it firmly.

D gene	J gene	V gene	CDR3 protein
-	TRBJ2-3	TRBV18	CASSRAESTDTQYF
-	TRBJ2-1	TRBV4-3	CASSQDFGGRYNEQFF
TRBD1	TRBJ1-5	TRBV7-8	CASRSGGSGNQPQHF
-	TRBJ1-2	TRBV2	CASKRRAAGYTF
-	TRBJ2-7	TRBV5-6	CASSPPVGHYLFEQYF
TRBD1	TRBJ2-7	TRBV4-1	CASSQTGSEQYF
TRBD2	TRBJ2-5	TRBV7-2	CASSSRGGFQETQYF
-	TRBJ1-5	TRBV29-1	CSAGTGLINQPQHF
-	TRBJ2-1	TRBV4-1	CASSQEWSSYNEQFF
TRBD1	TRBJ2-7	TRBV5-4	CASSLAGQGSEQYF
TRBD1	TRBJ1-2	TRBV4-1	CASSQTGGADGYTF
TRBD1	TRBJ2-1	TRBV5-1	CASSGQGAGNEQFF
-	TRBJ2-7	TRBV7-2	CASSLEVGAGSYEQYF
-	TRBJ1-2	TRBV19	CASSIEGGTNYGYTF
-	TRBJ1-5	TRBV7-9	CASSLGQPLTHQPQHF
TRBD1	TRBJ2-5	TRBV30	CAWSRGQQETQYF
TRBD1	TRBJ2-7	TRBV30	CAWSGDRYEQYF
-	TRBJ1-2	TRBV15	CATSREGTSIGYTF
TRBD1	TRBJ1-1	TRBV4-1	CASSLTGGRGLSTEAFF
-	TRBJ2-6	TRBV7-9	CASSLVGAGANVLTF
TRBD1	TRBJ2-5	TRBV25-1	CASRSTGPETQYF
TRBD1	TRBJ2-7	TRBV7-6	CASSFGTGPSEQYF
-	TRBJ2-1	TRBV20-1	CSASLYNEQFF
-	TRBJ2-7	TRBV4-1	CASSWDTSSYEQYF
-	TRBJ2-5	TRBV5-1	CASSPRIAGETQYF
TRBD1	TRBJ1-2	TRBV25-1	CASSVSTGPSGYTF
-	TRBJ2-7	TRBV28	CASSLLIDEQYF
TRBD1	TRBJ2-7	TRBV28	CASSQPPRTGASHEQYF
TRBD1	TRBJ2-7	TRBV27	CASRTGISYEQYF
-	TRBJ2-7	TRBV4-2	CASSQGGVGAENYEQYF
-	TRBJ2-4	TRBV18	CASSLSGSSKNIQYF
TRBD1	TRBJ1-5	TRBV23-1	CASSQLDRGGYQPQHF
TRBD2	TRBJ2-1	TRBV4-3	CASSLLAGNEQFF
TRBD1	TRBJ1-4	TRBV7-8	CASSRPPGQANEKLFF
TRBD2	TRBJ2-1	TRBV9	CASSSASGGVYNEQFF
TRBD1	TRBJ2-7	TRBV4-1	CASSQDGTGTAYEQYF
-	TRBJ2-2	TRBV5-1	CASSLEPHREELFF
TRBD1	TRBJ1-6	TRBV29-1	CSVRQTGSVNSPLHF
-	TRBJ1-6	TRBV2	CTLGDGSSYNSPLHF